Listed here are 13 T cell receptor beta chains from one sample, sequenced in a study of beta chain features in type 1 diabetes. What was sequenced were expressed TCRB transcripts, since all of the isolated RNA had been reverse transcribed. Only in-frame clones appear in the TCRdb table, and some are missing; sequencing was by immunoSEQ multiplex PCR. The sample includes around 400,000 clones, roughly 12% of them seen just once. Sequencing was performed on naive CD4+ T cells from blood. The receptors originated from a man younger than 35 in good health.

There are a few counts of this clone. This chain links TRBV7-8 with TRBJ2-7; D gene unclear. In germline, CDR1 is SGHVS, CDR2 FQNEAQ. The CDR3 runs to 15 residues. Deletions cut 1 base from V and 0 bases from J, with 10 bases between. The CDR3 DNA reads TGTGCCAGCAGCTTAGGTCCTTCCTTCTCCTACGAGCAGTACTTC. It codes for CASSLGPSFSYEQYF.

This chain joins TRBV7-2 and TRBJ2-5; 9 bases line up with TRBD1. The germline gives CDR1 SGHTA, CDR2 FQGNSA. CDR3 length: 14 amino acids. The V and J ends lost 5 bases and 1 base, in that order; junction bases with no gene match: 2. CDR3 DNA sequence: TGTGCCAGCAGCCTACAGGGGGCCCAAGAGACCCAGTACTTC. Protein: CASSLQGAQETQYF. Drawing the rest from reference TRBV7-2 and TRBJ2-5, the complete variable domain is GAGVSQSPSNKVTEKGKDVELRCDPISGHTALYWYRQSLGQGLEFLIYFQGNSAPDKSGLPSDRFSAERTGGSVSTLTIQRTQQEDSAVYLCASSLQGAQETQYFGPGTRLLVL.

The chain joins TRBV7-2 to TRBJ2-3; tentatively, D is TRBD2 (5 bases). The CDR3 covers 14 residues. Trimming took off 1 base at V and 4 bases at J, with 9 bases between the two ends. Germline CDR1 reads SGHTA; CDR2 reads FQGNSA. The CDR3 loop is CASSLVGSPDTQYF. DNA for the CDR3: TGTGCCAGCAGCTTAGTAGGGAGCCCAGATACGCAGTATTTT.

This clone was detected only a few times. The rearrangement joins TRBV7-2 to TRBJ1-2, with TRBD1 matching over 9 bases. The CDR3 extends over 14 amino acids. Germline CDR1 SGHTA, CDR2 FQGNSA. V lost 5 bases to trimming and J lost 3 bases; unmatched junction nucleotides: 4. Written as DNA, the CDR3 is TGTGCCAGCAGCGGGACAGGGCCTGACTATGGCTACACCTTC. Residues: CASSGTGPDYGYTF.

CDR3 amino acids: CASRDFGSYEQYF. DNA for the CDR3: TGTGCCAGCAGGGACTTCGGCTCCTACGAGCAGTACTTC. The chain employs TRBV11-2 and TRBJ2-7, with a possible D match to TRBD2 (5 bases). There are 13 residues in the CDR3. Looked up from germline, CDR1 is SGHAT and CDR2 is FQNNGV. The V end lost 6 bases, the J end lost 0 bases, and 9 bases lay between the germline ends.

In its sample, this clone was seen a few times. V is TRBV27 and J is TRBJ1-2; 11 bases match TRBD1. The germline gives CDR1 MNHEY, CDR2 SMNVEV (reference sequence). This CDR3 comprises 15 residues. J lost 5 bases, V lost 5 bases, and 7 bases had no gene match. CDR3 region: CASSPDRDRGYGYTF. The CDR3 DNA reads as TGTGCCAGCAGTCCCGACCGGGACAGGGGGTATGGCTACACCTTC.

This clone was seen a few times. The J gene is TRBJ2-2, the V gene TRBV27; TRBD2 matches 13 bases. V lost 1 base, J lost 0 bases, and 5 bases stayed unmatched. There are 19 residues in the CDR3. Per germline, CDR1 MNHEY and CDR2 SMNVEV (reference sequence). In nucleotides, the CDR3 is TGTGCCAGCAGTTTATATGGACTAGCGGGGGCTGCGAACACCGGGGAGCTGTTTTTT. Translated: CASSLYGLAGAANTGELFF.

In this sample, this clone turned up a few times. This chain joins TRBV5-4 and TRBJ2-1; 9 bases map to TRBD1. This CDR3 region has 15 residues. The trim removed 3 bases at V and 2 bases at J, leaving 3 bases unmatched. Germline CDR1 and CDR2: SGHNT and YYREEE (reference sequence). The CDR3, as DNA: TGTGCCAGCAGCTCCAGACAGGGGGCCTACAATGAGCAGTTCTTC. Its protein is CASSSRQGAYNEQFF.

This clone was counted between two and nine times. V usage is TRBV30 and J usage is TRBJ1-2, with D hard to call. Trimming left V 4 bases short and J 3 bases short, with 12 bases between. CDR3 size: 13 residues. The germline CDR1 and CDR2 sequences are GTSNPN and SVGIG (reference sequence). The CDR3 protein is CAWTRRSDYGYTF. CDR3 bases: TGTGCCTGGACAAGGAGGAGCGACTATGGCTACACCTTC.

This chain links TRBV12-2 with TRBJ1-6. TRBV12-2 counts as a pseudogene. This CDR3 spans 14 amino acids. As DNA, the CDR3 is TGTGCAAGTCGCTTAATCGGGTCTAGGTCACCCCTCCACTTT. Its translation: CASRLIGSRSPLHF.

This clone appeared a few times. The chain is built from TRBV6-5 and TRBJ2-3, with D possibly TRBD2 on 6 matching bases. Trimming took off 2 bases at V and 1 base at J, with 10 bases between the two ends. This CDR3 region has 15 residues. Germline CDR1 is MNHEY and CDR2 is SVGAGI. CDR3 bases: TGTGCCAGCAGTTACGGCTGGGGGGGCACAGATACGCAGTATTTT. This sequence encodes CASSYGWGGTDTQYF.

The J gene is TRBJ2-7, the V gene TRBV5-1; 7 bases match TRBD2. Germline values: CDR1 SGHRS, CDR2 YFSETQ. Trimming cost V 3 bases and J 1 base; bases outside gene matches: 7. The CDR3 has 15 amino acids. CDR3 nucleotides: TGCGCCAGCAGCTCGCTAGCGGTGTGGTCCTACGAGCAGTACTTC. It specifies CASSSLAVWSYEQYF.

In its sample, this clone was seen a few times. This chain links TRBV7-2 with TRBJ1-1; possibly TRBD1 for D (5 bases). The CDR3 runs to 15 residues. Trimming took 4 bases from V and 1 from J, leaving 13 bases between them. Germline V lookup: CDR1 SGHTA, CDR2 FQGNSA. CDR3 in amino acids: CASSSRWGGNTEAFF. In DNA, the CDR3 is TGTGCCAGCAGCTCGCGATGGGGGGGGAACACTGAAGCTTTCTTT. The full variable domain, in which reference TRBV7-2 and TRBJ1-1 provide the parts outside the CDR3, is GAGVSQSPSNKVTEKGKDVELRCDPISGHTALYWYRQSLGQGLEFLIYFQGNSAPDKSGLPSDRFSAERTGGSVSTLTIQRTQQEDSAVYLCASSSRWGGNTEAFFGQGTRLTVV.